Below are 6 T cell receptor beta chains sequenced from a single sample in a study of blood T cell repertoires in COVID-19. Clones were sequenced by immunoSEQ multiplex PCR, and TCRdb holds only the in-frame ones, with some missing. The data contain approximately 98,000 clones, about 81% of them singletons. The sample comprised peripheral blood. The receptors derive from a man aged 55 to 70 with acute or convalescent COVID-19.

This chain's CDR3 is CATSDSNRAHYTF. As DNA, the CDR3 is TGTGCCACCAGTGATTCGAACAGGGCCCACTACACCTTC. The chain joins TRBV24-1 to TRBJ1-2, with a weak D call TRBD1 (6 bases). Between the trimmed V and J ends, which lost 2 bases and 10 bases, there was a span of 13 bases. Germline V gene data show CDR1 as KGHDR and CDR2 as SFDVKD. The length of the CDR3 is 13 residues.

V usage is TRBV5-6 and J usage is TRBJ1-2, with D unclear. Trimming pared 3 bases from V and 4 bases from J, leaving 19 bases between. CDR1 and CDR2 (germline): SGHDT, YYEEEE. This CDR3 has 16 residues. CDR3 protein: CASSSQVMSVSYGYTF. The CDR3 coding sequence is TGTGCCAGCAGCTCCCAGGTTATGTCGGTTAGCTATGGCTACACCTTC.

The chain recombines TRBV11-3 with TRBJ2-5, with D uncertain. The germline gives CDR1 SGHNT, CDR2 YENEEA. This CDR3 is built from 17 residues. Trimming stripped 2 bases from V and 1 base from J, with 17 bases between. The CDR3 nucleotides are TGTGCCAGCAGCTTAAAAAGTAGTGAAAGATTCCAAGAGACCCAGTACTTC. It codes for CASSLKSSERFQETQYF.

DNA for the CDR3: TGTGCCAGCAGTGAGTTCCCGGCGGGGTACAATCAGCCCCAGCATTTT. It codes for CASSEFPAGYNQPQHF. The rearrangement links TRBV6-1 to TRBJ1-5; no clear D. The CDR3 runs 16 residues. V was clipped by 3 bases and J by 3 bases, with 15 bases between them. The germline V gene encodes CDR1 MNHNS and CDR2 SASEGT.

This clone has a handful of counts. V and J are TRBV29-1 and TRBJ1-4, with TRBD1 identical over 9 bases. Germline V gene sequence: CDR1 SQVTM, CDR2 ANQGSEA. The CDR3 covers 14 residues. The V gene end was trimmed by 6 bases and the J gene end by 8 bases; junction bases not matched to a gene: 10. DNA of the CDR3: TGCAGCGTCCGTCCGGGACAGGGAGCCGAAAAACTGTTTTTT. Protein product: CSVRPGQGAEKLFF. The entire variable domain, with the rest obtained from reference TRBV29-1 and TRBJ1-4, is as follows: SAVISQKPSRDICQRGTSLTIQCQVDSQVTMMFWYRQQPGQSLTLIATANQGSEATYESGFVIDKFPISRPNLTFSTLTVSNMSPEDSSIYLCSVRPGQGAEKLFFGSGTQLSVL.

The CDR3 DNA sequence: TGTGCCAGCAGCTTGGCACAGGGAAACCCGCCCCAGCATTTT. Translated, it gives CASSLAQGNPPQHF. The chain links TRBV5-8 to TRBJ1-5; the D gene is possibly TRBD1 (6 bases). The length of the CDR3 is 14 residues. The V end lost 0 bases, the J end lost 9 bases, and 13 bases lay between the germline ends. Germline V gives CDR1 SGHTS, CDR2 YDEGEE.